Each of the 17 T cell receptor beta chains below was sequenced from the same sample in a study of blood T cell repertoires in COVID-19. Libraries were prepared by immunoSEQ multiplex PCR; TCRdb keeps only in-frame clonotypes and omits some of them. The sample lists roughly 250,000 clones; 75% to 90% were seen once. Sample: PBMCs or T cells enriched from blood (not recorded which). The receptors shown here come from a middle-aged woman with acute COVID-19.

The chain combines TRBV3-1 (or the pseudogene TRBV3-2) with TRBJ1-1; D ambiguous. With 6 bases removed from V and 4 bases from J, the gap between germline ends came to 18 bases. The CDR3 has 15 residues. CDR1 LGHDT and CDR2 YNNKEL come from the germline V gene (reference sequence). The CDR3 sequence is CASRRSGRRSTEAFF. CDR3 DNA sequence: TGTGCCAGCAGAAGAAGCGGGAGACGGTCCACTGAAGCTTTCTTT.

The chain recombines TRBV6-2 or TRBV6-3 with TRBJ1-2; D is uncertain. The CDR3 has 15 amino acids. V shed 8 bases and J shed 0 bases, with 16 bases lying between them. Germline CDR1 reads MNHEY; CDR2 reads SVGEGT. Here the CDR3 DNA reads TGTGCCAGCCGCCCGGGCGGGGAGGCTAACTATGGCTACACCTTC. Protein product: CASRPGGEANYGYTF.

The chain recombines TRBV19 with TRBJ2-1; D is possibly TRBD1 (6 bases). The CDR3 sequence is 16 residues long. CDR1 is LNHDA and CDR2 is SQIVND in the germline V gene (reference sequence). Trimming pared 5 bases from V and 10 bases from J, leaving 24 bases between. CDR3 region: CASSSGHGGLGGEQFF. CDR3 nucleotides: TGTGCCAGTAGTTCCGGGCATGGGGGCCTAGGAGGCGAGCAGTTCTTC.

This chain connects TRBV5-4 to TRBJ2-2, with 9 bases aligning to TRBD1. Germline V gene sequence: CDR1 SGHNT, CDR2 YYREEE (reference sequence). This CDR3 comprises 15 residues. J gave up 4 bases and V 1 base, and 2 bases lay outside the gene matches. CDR3: CASSLTGGGTGELFF. Written as DNA, the CDR3 is TGTGCCAGCAGCTTGACAGGGGGCGGCACCGGGGAGCTGTTTTTT.

The CDR3 is CASSLSTSGERGLNGELFF. The CDR3 nucleotides are TGTGCCAGCAGCTTAAGCACTAGCGGGGAGAGAGGATTAAACGGGGAGCTGTTTTTT. The chain links TRBV7-3 to TRBJ2-2; 10 bases align to TRBD2. Germline V gene lookup returns CDR1 SGHTA and CDR2 FQGTGA. The CDR3 loop spans 19 amino acids. Trimming removed 1 base from V and 7 bases from J; junction bases left unmatched: 15.

The V and J genes are TRBV2 and TRBJ2-5; 8 bases agree with TRBD2. Germline trimming cut 7 bases from V and 5 bases from J; bases unmatched to any gene: 12. Germline lookup yields CDR1 SNHLY and CDR2 FYNNEI. The CDR3 contains 15 residues. This CDR3 is CASIIREGRKETQYF. DNA of the CDR3: TGTGCCAGCATCATCCGGGAGGGCCGTAAGGAGACCCAGTACTTC.

The chain uses TRBV3-1 (or the pseudogene TRBV3-2) and TRBJ1-1; D gene uncertain. Trimming pared 4 bases from V and 2 bases from J, leaving 5 bases between. CDR3 length equals 12 residues. From germline, CDR1 is LGHDT and CDR2 YNNKEL (reference sequence). The DNA for the CDR3 is TGTGCCAGCAGCCGGAGAAACACTGAAGCTTTCTTT. This translates into CASSRRNTEAFF.

This clone was counted a single time. The chain couples TRBV27 to TRBJ2-1, with unresolved D. V lost 0 bases and J 9 bases, leaving 12 bases between the germline ends. Germline CDR1 MNHEY, CDR2 SMNVEV (reference sequence). The CDR3 is made up of 14 amino acids. The CDR3 sequence: CASSLSLDLGEQFF. The CDR3 DNA is TGTGCCAGCAGTTTATCCCTAGATCTGGGTGAGCAGTTCTTC.

The rearrangement joins TRBV19 to TRBJ2-1; 7 positions agree with TRBD2. V trimming: 1 base; J trimming: 8 bases; junction bases outside the gene matches: 11. CDR1 is LNHDA and CDR2 is SQIVND in the germline V gene (reference sequence). The CDR3 contains 16 residues. CDR3 in amino acids: CASSIAPGRESYEQFF. CDR3 DNA sequence: TGTGCCAGTAGTATAGCTCCGGGGCGGGAGAGCTATGAGCAGTTCTTC.

About this clone itself: The same CDR3 can be traced to other DNA sequences in this sample. The rearrangement joins TRBV19 to TRBJ1-5, with TRBD1 matching 7 bases. Losses at the gene ends were 5 bases for V and 1 base for J; bases not matched to a gene: 2. The germline gives CDR1 LNHDA, CDR2 SQIVND (reference sequence). This CDR3 contains 14 residues. CDR3 nucleotide sequence: TGTGCCAGTAGTGTACAGGGGAGCAATCAGCCCCAGCATTTT. This translates into CASSVQGSNQPQHF.

This rearrangement joins TRBV7-9 to TRBJ1-6; the match to TRBD1 covers 9 bases. This CDR3 comprises 15 residues. V was pared by 5 bases and J by 7 bases, with 6 bases of the junction left unmatched. CDR1 SEHNR and CDR2 FQNEAQ come from the germline V gene (reference sequence). The CDR3 loop is CASSETGGRNSPLHF. In DNA, the CDR3 is TGTGCCAGCAGCGAAACAGGGGGCAGAAATTCACCCCTCCACTTT.

The chain has TRBV11-2 and TRBJ1-2; 9 bases are shared with TRBD1. CDR3 size: 13 residues. Trimming cost V 3 bases and J 5 bases; bases outside gene matches: 1. From germline, CDR1 is SGHAT and CDR2 FQNNGV. CDR3: CASSLGQGYGYTF. The CDR3 DNA reads as TGTGCCAGCAGCTTGGGACAGGGATATGGCTACACCTTC.

DNA of the CDR3: TGTGCCTGGGGCGAGCGAAAGGAAACGAGCGAGCAGTACTTC. Its protein product is CAWGERKETSEQYF. The chain recombines TRBV30 with TRBJ2-7; no firm D call. The V end lost 5 bases, the J end lost 6 bases, and 20 bases lay between the germline ends. The CDR3 covers 14 residues. In germline, CDR1 is GTSNPN, CDR2 SVGIG (reference sequence).

This chain joins TRBV25-1 and TRBJ2-3; TRBD2 agrees at 11 bases. Germline CDR1 MGHDK, CDR2 SYGVNS. The CDR3 consists of 18 residues. J gave up 3 bases and V 3 bases, and 11 bases lay outside the gene matches. The CDR3 nucleotides are TGTGCCAGCAGTGACTCAGGCCTTAGCGGGAGGGGTACAGATACGCAGTATTTT. Translating gives CASSDSGLSGRGTDTQYF.

This clone showed up just once. A single base separates this from a much larger clone, so it may be a read error. The rearrangement joins TRBV12-3 or TRBV12-4 to TRBJ2-7; the D gene is possibly TRBD2 (6 bases). This CDR3 spans 12 amino acids. Trimming left V 3 bases short and J 3 bases short, with 6 bases between. The CDR3 nucleotides are TGTGCCAGCAGTTTCGGGAGCTACGAGCAGTACTTC. It yields the protein CASSFGSYEQYF.

The chain employs TRBV30 and TRBJ1-5; 8 bases line up with TRBD1. J gave up 9 bases and V 2 bases, and 3 bases lay outside the gene matches. The CDR3 sequence is 12 residues long. Germline assignment: CDR1 GTSNPN and CDR2 SVGIG (reference sequence). The DNA for the CDR3 is TGTGCCTGGAGTATTGACAGGGGGCCCCAGCATTTT. Encoded protein: CAWSIDRGPQHF.

The rearrangement joins TRBV11-3 to TRBJ1-4; D perhaps matches TRBD1 (6 bases). Germline CDR1 and CDR2: SGHNT and YENEEA. The CDR3 is 15 residues long. With 6 bases removed from V and 0 bases from J, the gap between germline ends came to 11 bases. The CDR3 sequence: CASSIGQSTNEKLFF. The CDR3 DNA reads as TGTGCCAGCAGTATAGGACAGTCAACTAATGAAAAACTGTTTTTT.